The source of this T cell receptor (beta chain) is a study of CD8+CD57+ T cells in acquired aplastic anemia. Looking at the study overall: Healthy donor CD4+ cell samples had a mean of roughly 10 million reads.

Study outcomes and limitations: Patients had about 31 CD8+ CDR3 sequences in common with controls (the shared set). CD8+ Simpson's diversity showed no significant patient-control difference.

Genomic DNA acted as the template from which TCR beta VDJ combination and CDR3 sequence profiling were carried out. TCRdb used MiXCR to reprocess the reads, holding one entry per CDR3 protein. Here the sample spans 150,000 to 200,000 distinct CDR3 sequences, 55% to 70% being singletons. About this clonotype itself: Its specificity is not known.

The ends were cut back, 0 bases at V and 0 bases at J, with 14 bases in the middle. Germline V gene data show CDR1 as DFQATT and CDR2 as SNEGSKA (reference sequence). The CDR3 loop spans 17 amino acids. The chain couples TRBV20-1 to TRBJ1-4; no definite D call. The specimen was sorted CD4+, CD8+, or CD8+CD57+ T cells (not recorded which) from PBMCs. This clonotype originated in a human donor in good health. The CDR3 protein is CSARDPDLGTTNEKLFF. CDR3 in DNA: TGCAGTGCTAGAGATCCGGACCTTGGGACAACTAATGAAAAACTGTTTTTT.